This T cell receptor beta chain came from a study of shared clonotypes between healthy human individuals. Notes on the study in general: Naive CD4 clonotypes were shared across several donors at roughly 4.6%. Donor scarcity curtailed the genetic and exposure-history diversity represented herein. Sequencing depth was predicted to influence how clonotypes are shared among donors.

The split of CD4+ cells yielded CD45RA+ naive and CD45RA-negative memory subsets. A note on this clone: The antigen is unknown. Distinct nucleotide sequences in the sample also encode this CDR3.

TCRdb's table, derived via immunoSEQ multiplex PCR, lists solely in-frame clones and lacks some. The data hold some 1.5 million clones, with approximately 97% observed a single time. Germline V gene lookup returns CDR1 SGHRS and CDR2 YFSETQ. The CDR3 loop spans 12 amino acids. V lost 0 bases and J 6 bases, leaving 7 bases between the germline ends. This clonotype was obtained from a man aged 25 to 40 in good health. The gene calls are TRBV5-1 and TRBJ2-7; TRBD1 might be the D (5 bases). What was sequenced was naive CD4+ T cells sorted from blood. Subset here: CD45RA+ positively selected. DNA for the CDR3: TGCGCCAGCAGCTTGGCAGGGTCCGAGCAGTACTTC. It yields the protein CASSLAGSEQYF. Filled out from reference TRBV5-1 and TRBJ2-7, the complete variable domain reads KAGVTQTPRYLIKTRGQQVTLSCSPISGHRSVSWYQQTPGQGLQFLFEYFSETQRNKGNFPGRFSGRQFSNSRSEMNVSTLELGDSALYLCASSLAGSEQYFGPGTRLTVT.